A selection of T cell receptor beta chains follows, all from one sample in a study of T cells in Graves' hyperthyroidism and ophthalmopathy. TCRdb re-analysed the multiplex PCR reads in MiXCR, keeping a single row per CDR3 protein. The data show a few hundred thousand distinct CDR3 sequences, 13% seen once. The sample taken for sequencing was blood. The receptors originated from a man younger than 45 with Graves' hyperthyroidism that later progressed to Graves' ophthalmopathy. Each CDR3 is given with its conserved first and last residue. Some rows mark clone size as missing; the rest say once, few, many or name a class of expanded clone.

j_call v_call clone_size cdr3_aa
TRBJ2-2 TRBV11-2 . CAGSRRGRDTGELFF
TRBJ1-1 TRBV12-3/TRBV12-4 many CASNERVNTEAFF
TRBJ1-1 TRBV7-2 many CASSFDRGVNTEAFF
TRBJ2-5 TRBV7-9 many CASSFSQETQYF
TRBJ1-5 TRBV2 few CASKGPSNQPQHF
TRBJ1-3 TRBV20-1 . CSARITQGLNSGNTIYF
TRBJ2-3 TRBV4-1 . CASSLIDREDTQYF
TRBJ1-2 TRBV7-9 many CASSPIGGYGYTF
TRBJ2-1 TRBV3-1 . CASSQELASGGSYNEQFF
TRBJ2-4 TRBV20-1 . CSAQTVAKNIQYF
TRBJ1-1 TRBV5-1 many CASSLPNTEAFF
TRBJ1-5 TRBV14 . CASSQDTGESNLGNQPQHF
TRBJ1-2 TRBV27 few CASSLYGQTYGYTF
TRBJ2-7 TRBV28 many CASSIGTPELYEQYF
TRBJ2-1 TRBV3-1 once CASSQELAGGLNEQFF
TRBJ2-1 TRBV6-6 many CASSYLAGVVNEQFF
TRBJ2-5 TRBV20-1 few CSARPGFQETQYF
TRBJ2-2 TRBV27 . CASSLLPGANTGELFF
TRBJ1-4 TRBV6-1 many CASRGGGTVNEKLFF
TRBJ2-5 TRBV5-8 . CARRTEPFAGTQYF
TRBJ2-2 TRBV28 many CASSLVWSTNTGELFF
TRBJ1-5 TRBV5-1 many CASSLEGGLQPQHF
TRBJ1-5 TRBV5-5 . CASSKHGTGLDNQPQHF
TRBJ1-2 TRBV30 few CAWSPSTGAGYGYTF
TRBJ2-2 TRBV6-1 . CASSYVGQGYTGELFF
TRBJ1-4 TRBV2 many CASSGFSNEKLFF
TRBJ2-3 TRBV10-3 few CAIRDSSGGKDTQYF
TRBJ1-6 TRBV12-3/TRBV12-4 many CASSFQGGNSPLHF
TRBJ2-7 TRBV27 . CASSLSPGQEQYF
TRBJ1-2 TRBV5-6 . CASSSMGQGEDGYTF
TRBJ2-5 TRBV19 . CASNHHPKETQYF
TRBJ2-2 TRBV27 few CASSLLLAGGTGELFF
TRBJ2-1 TRBV6-1 many CASGTELYNEQFF
TRBJ2-5 TRBV7-2 many CASSYPGSGQGEYETQYF
TRBJ2-4 TRBV28 few CASSLSVAKNIQYF
TRBJ1-1 TRBV7-2 many CASSLNPRGAGTEAFF
TRBJ2-2 TRBV7-9 . CASTRTTGRGRGELFF
TRBJ2-1 TRBV24-1 few CATSERRQGVTYNEQFF
TRBJ2-2 TRBV7-9 . CASSPRTGMNPGELLF
TRBJ2-7 TRBV29-1 many CSVAGSYEQYF
TRBJ1-6 TRBV6-6 . CASSYSDPGARQALHF
TRBJ2-2 TRBV27 many CASSLAAGELFF
TRBJ2-5 TRBV15 many CATSRDLDSGGPKETQYF
TRBJ1-2 TRBV4-1 . CASSPRTDNYGYTF
TRBJ2-3 TRBV6-4 few CASSEGTDADTQYF
TRBJ1-2 TRBV2 many CASRRTVNYGYTF
TRBJ2-4 TRBV13 few CASSLFRRAKNIQYF
TRBJ2-2 TRBV30 many CAWSYRGTGELFF
TRBJ2-3 TRBV10-3 many CAIRTSGGMDTQYF
TRBJ2-1 TRBV27 . CAGWDGGPTVSYNEQFF
TRBJ2-7 TRBV4-1 few CASSQADRDGKEQYF